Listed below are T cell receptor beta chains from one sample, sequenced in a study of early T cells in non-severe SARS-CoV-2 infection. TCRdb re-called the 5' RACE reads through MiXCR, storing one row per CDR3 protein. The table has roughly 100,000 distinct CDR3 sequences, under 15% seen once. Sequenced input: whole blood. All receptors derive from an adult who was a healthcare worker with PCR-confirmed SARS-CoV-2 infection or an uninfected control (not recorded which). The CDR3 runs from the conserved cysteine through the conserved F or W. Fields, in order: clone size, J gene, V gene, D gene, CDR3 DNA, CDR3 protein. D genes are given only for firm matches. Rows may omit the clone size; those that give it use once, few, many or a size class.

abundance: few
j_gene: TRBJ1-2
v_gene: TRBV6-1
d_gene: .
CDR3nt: TGTGCCAGCAGTGAACAGGGCGGCTATGGCTACACCTTC
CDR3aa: CASSEQGGYGYTF

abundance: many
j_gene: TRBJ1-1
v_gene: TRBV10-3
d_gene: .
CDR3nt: TGTGCCATCGGAGCTGGGGGCGCGACTGAAGCTTTCTTT
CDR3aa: CAIGAGGATEAFF

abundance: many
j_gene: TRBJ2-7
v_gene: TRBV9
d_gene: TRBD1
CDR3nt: TGTGCCAGCAGCGGTGCGGGGACAGGGGGCAACAAGCAGTACTTC
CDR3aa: CASSGAGTGGNKQYF

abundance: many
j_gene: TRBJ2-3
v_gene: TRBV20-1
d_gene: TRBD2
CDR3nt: TGCAGTGCTTATCTAGCGGGAGGGCCAGATACGCAGTATTTT
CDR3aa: CSAYLAGGPDTQYF

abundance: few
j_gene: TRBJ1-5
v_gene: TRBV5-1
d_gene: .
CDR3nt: TGCGCCAGCAGCTTGGGCGGAGCAAATCAGCCCCAGCATTTT
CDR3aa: CASSLGGANQPQHF

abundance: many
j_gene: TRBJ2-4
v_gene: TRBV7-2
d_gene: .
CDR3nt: TGTGCCAGCAGCCTTTCGACACCAAAAAACATTCAGTACTTC
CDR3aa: CASSLSTPKNIQYF

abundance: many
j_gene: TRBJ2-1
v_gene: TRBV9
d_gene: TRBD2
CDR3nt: TGTGCCAGCAGCAAAAGCGGGAGATCGCTCAATGAGCAGTTCTTC
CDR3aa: CASSKSGRSLNEQFF

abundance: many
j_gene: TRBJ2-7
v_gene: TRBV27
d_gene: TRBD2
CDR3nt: TGTGCCAGCAGTTTTTCTCTTGGGCGGGAGTTCTACGAGCAGTACTTC
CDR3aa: CASSFSLGREFYEQYF

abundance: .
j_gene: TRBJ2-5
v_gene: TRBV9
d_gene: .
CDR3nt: TGTGCCAGCAGCGTAGACGGCACAAAAGAGACCCAGTACTTC
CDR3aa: CASSVDGTKETQYF

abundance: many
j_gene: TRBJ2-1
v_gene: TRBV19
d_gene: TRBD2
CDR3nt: TGTGCCAGCTCCGCCCCAGGGCCCCTACTAGCGCTTAGCTCCTACAATGAGCAGTTCTTC
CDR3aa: CASSAPGPLLALSSYNEQFF

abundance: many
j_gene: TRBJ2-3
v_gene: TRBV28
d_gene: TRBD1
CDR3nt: TGTGCCAGCAGTTTGTTGGGACAGATTCCAGATACGCAGTATTTT
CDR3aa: CASSLLGQIPDTQYF

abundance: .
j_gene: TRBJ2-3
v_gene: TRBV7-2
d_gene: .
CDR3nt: TGTGCCAGCAGCTTAGGGGCGATTCCAGGAGATACGCAGTATTTT
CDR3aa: CASSLGAIPGDTQYF

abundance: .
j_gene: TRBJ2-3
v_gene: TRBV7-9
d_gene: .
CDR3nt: TGTGCCAGCAGCTTGGCAGAATACACAGATACGCAGTATTTT
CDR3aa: CASSLAEYTDTQYF

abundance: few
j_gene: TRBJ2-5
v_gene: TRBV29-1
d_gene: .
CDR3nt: TGCAGCGTGAGTGGCGAGACCCAGTACTTC
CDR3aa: CSVSGETQYF

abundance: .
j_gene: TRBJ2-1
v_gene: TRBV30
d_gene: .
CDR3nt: TGTGCCTGGAGTGAAATTGACAATGAGCAGTTCTTC
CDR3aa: CAWSEIDNEQFF

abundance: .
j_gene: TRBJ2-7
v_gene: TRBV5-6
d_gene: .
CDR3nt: TGTGCCAGCAGCCCCTACCTCACCGGGACCTACGAGCAGTACTTC
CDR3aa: CASSPYLTGTYEQYF

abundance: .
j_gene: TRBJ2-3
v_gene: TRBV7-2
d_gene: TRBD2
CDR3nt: TGTGCCAGCAGCTTAGACGGCCTAGCGGACCCCACAGATACGCAGTATTTT
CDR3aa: CASSLDGLADPTDTQYF

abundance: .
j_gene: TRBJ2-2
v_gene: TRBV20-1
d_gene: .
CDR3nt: TGCAGTGCTACCTCTCTTAGACAGAGAAACACCGGGGAGCTGTTTTTT
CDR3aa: CSATSLRQRNTGELFF

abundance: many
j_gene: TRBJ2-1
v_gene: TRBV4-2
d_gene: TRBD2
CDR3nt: TGTGCCAGCAGCCAAGACTGGCGGGAGAGCTCCTACAATGAGCAGTTCTTC
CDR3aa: CASSQDWRESSYNEQFF

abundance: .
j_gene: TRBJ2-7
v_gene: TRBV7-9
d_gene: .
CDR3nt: TGTGCCAGCAGCCCCCAGCCCAGCTACGAGCAGTACTTC
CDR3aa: CASSPQPSYEQYF

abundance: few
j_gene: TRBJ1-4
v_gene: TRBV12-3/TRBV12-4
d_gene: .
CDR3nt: TGTGCCAGCAGTTTAGGCAGGAAGGCGGAAAAACTGTTTTTT
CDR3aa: CASSLGRKAEKLFF

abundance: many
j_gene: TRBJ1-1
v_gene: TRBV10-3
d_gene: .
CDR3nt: TGTGCCATCAGTGAGTCGTCGGGACGGGACACTGAAGCTTTCTTT
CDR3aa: CAISESSGRDTEAFF

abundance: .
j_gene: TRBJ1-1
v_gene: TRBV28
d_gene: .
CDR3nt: TGTGCCAGCAGTCCCCCCGGGAATGAAGCTTTCTTT
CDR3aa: CASSPPGNEAFF

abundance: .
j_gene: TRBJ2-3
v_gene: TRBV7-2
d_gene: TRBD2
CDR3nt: TGTGCCAGCAGCTTAGTGGCGGGAGGGCTCACAGATACGCAGTATTTT
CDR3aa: CASSLVAGGLTDTQYF

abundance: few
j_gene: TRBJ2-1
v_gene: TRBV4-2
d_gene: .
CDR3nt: TGTGCCAGCAGCCCCAACGCCCTAGAAACCTCGGGCAATGAGCAGTTCTTC
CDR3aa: CASSPNALETSGNEQFF

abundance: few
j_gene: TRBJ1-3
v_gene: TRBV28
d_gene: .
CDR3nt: TGTGCCAGCAGTTTCGTCGGGCGCTTAGCAGGAAACACCATATATTTT
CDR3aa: CASSFVGRLAGNTIYF

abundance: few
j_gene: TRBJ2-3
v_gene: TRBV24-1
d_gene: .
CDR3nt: TGTGCCACCAGTGATCCGGGGACAACTAGCACAGATACGCAGTATTTT
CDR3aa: CATSDPGTTSTDTQYF

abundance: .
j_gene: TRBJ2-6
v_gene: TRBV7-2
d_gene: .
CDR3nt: TGTGCCAGCAGCTTAGCGGGGAGCTCTGGGGCCAACGTCCTGACTTTC
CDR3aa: CASSLAGSSGANVLTF

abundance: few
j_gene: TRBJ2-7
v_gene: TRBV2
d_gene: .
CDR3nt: TGTGCCAGCGCTGACAGCCACTCCTACGAGCAGTACTTC
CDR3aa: CASADSHSYEQYF

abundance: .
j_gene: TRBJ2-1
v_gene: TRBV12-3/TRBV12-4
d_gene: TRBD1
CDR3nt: TGTGCCAGCAGCAAGGGGGTAGGGACAGGGCGAAATGAGCAGTTCTTC
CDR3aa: CASSKGVGTGRNEQFF

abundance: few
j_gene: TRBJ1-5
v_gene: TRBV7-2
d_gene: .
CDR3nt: TGTGCCAGCAGCTCCCAGACGGGGGGTAATCAGCCCCAGCATTTT
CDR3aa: CASSSQTGGNQPQHF

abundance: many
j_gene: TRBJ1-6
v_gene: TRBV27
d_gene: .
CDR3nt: TGTGCCAGCAGTTTAGTCCGGCCTACTTATAATTCACCCCTCCACTTT
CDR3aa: CASSLVRPTYNSPLHF

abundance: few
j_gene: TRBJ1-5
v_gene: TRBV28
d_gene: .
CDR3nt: TGTGCCGCGGGGTATAGCAATCAGCCCCAGCATTTT
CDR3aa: CAAGYSNQPQHF

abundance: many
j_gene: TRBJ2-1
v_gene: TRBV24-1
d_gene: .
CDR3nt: TGTGCCACCAGTGGCAGTGAGGCCATACCCTACAATGAGCAGTTCTTC
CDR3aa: CATSGSEAIPYNEQFF

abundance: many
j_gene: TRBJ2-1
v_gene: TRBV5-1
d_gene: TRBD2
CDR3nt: TGCGCCAGCAGCTCGGGACTAGCGGCGATCAATGAGCAGTTCTTC
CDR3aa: CASSSGLAAINEQFF

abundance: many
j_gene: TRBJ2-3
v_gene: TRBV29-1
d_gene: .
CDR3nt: TGCAGCGTCCGGGCCGCCATAGATACGCAGTATTTT
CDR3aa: CSVRAAIDTQYF

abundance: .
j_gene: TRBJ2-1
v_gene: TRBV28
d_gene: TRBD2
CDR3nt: TGTGCCAGCAGAATAGCGGGAGGCTACAATGAGCAGTTCTTC
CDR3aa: CASRIAGGYNEQFF

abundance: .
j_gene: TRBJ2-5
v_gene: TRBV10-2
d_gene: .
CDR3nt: TGCGCCAGCAGTGAGTTCGGAGTAGGTGCGGAGACCCAGTACTTC
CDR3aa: CASSEFGVGAETQYF

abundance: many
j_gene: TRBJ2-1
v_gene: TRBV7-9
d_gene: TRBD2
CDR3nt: TGTGCCAGCAGCTTAGTTCCTAGCGGGAGGGATCATGAGCAGTTCTTC
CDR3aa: CASSLVPSGRDHEQFF

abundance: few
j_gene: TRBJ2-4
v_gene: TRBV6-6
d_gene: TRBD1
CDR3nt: TGTGCCAGCAATAAGGGACAGGGGGCTTATACCAAAAACATTCAGTACTTC
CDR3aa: CASNKGQGAYTKNIQYF

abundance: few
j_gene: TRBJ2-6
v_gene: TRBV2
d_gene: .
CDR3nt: TGTGCCAGCGTGAAGCTGATTCATGTGGAACCTGGGGCCAACGTCCTGACTTTC
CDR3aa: CASVKLIHVEPGANVLTF

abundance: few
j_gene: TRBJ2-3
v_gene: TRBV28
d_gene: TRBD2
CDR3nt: TGTGCCAGCAGTCAACCCGACTCTAGCGGGAGAGATACGCAGTATTTT
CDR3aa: CASSQPDSSGRDTQYF

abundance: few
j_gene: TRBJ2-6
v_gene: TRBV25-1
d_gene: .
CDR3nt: TGTGCCAGCAGTCCGGGGGCCAACGTCCTGACTTTC
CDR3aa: CASSPGANVLTF

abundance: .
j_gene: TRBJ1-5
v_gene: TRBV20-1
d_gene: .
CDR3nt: TGCAGTGCCGGCGGGGGCGGTCAGCCCCAGCATTTT
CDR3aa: CSAGGGGQPQHF

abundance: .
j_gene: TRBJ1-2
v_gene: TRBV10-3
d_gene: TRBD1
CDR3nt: TGTGCCATCAGTGAGGGGACAGGGCGCGGCTACACCTTC
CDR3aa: CAISEGTGRGYTF

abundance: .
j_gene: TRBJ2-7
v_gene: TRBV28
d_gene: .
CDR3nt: TGTGCCAGCAGTACGACAGGAGACTACGAGCAGTACTTC
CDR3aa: CASSTTGDYEQYF

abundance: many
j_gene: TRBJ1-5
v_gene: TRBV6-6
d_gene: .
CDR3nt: TGTGCCAGCTTGCGGGGGGGCTATCAGCCCCAGCATTTT
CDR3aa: CASLRGGYQPQHF

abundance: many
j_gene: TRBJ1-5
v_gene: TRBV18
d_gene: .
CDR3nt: TGTGCCAGCTCAGACAGTGGAAATCAGCCCCAGCATTTT
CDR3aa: CASSDSGNQPQHF

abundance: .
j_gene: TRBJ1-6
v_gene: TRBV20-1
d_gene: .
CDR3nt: TGCAGTGCACAACCGCGGGTGAATAATTCACCCCTCCACTTT
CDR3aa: CSAQPRVNNSPLHF

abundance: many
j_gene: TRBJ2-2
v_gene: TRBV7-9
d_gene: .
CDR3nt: TGTGCCACTGCGCCCGGGGAGCTGTTTTTT
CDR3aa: CATAPGELFF

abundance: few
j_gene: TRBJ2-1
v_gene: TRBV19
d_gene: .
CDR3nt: TGTGCCAGTAGTATCCGGGACACTTACAATGAGCAGTTCTTC
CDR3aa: CASSIRDTYNEQFF

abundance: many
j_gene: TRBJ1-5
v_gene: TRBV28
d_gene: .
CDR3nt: TGTGCCAGCAGTCCCCCCCTGGGAAATCAGCCCCAGCATTTT
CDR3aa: CASSPPLGNQPQHF

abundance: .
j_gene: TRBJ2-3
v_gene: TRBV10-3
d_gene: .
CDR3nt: TGTGCCGCCAGAGGGAGTCAAGACACAGATACGCAGTATTTT
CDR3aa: CAARGSQDTDTQYF

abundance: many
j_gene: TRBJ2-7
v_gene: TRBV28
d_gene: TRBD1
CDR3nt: TGTGCCAGCAGTTTAACAGGGGTCTCCGAGCAGTACTTC
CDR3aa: CASSLTGVSEQYF